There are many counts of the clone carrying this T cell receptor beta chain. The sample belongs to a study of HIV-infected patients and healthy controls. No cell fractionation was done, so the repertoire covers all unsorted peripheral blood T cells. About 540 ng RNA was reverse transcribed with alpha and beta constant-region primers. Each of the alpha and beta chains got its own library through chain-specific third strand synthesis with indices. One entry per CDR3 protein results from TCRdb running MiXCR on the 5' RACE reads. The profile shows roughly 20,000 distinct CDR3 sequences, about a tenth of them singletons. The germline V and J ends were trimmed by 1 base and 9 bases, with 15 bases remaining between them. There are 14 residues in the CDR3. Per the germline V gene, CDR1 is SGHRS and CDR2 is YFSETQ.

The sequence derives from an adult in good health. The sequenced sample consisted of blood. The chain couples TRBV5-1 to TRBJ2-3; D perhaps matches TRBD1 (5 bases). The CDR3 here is CASSLIQGVETQYF. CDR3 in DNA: TGCGCCAGCAGCTTGATCCAGGGCGTCGAGACGCAGTATTTT.